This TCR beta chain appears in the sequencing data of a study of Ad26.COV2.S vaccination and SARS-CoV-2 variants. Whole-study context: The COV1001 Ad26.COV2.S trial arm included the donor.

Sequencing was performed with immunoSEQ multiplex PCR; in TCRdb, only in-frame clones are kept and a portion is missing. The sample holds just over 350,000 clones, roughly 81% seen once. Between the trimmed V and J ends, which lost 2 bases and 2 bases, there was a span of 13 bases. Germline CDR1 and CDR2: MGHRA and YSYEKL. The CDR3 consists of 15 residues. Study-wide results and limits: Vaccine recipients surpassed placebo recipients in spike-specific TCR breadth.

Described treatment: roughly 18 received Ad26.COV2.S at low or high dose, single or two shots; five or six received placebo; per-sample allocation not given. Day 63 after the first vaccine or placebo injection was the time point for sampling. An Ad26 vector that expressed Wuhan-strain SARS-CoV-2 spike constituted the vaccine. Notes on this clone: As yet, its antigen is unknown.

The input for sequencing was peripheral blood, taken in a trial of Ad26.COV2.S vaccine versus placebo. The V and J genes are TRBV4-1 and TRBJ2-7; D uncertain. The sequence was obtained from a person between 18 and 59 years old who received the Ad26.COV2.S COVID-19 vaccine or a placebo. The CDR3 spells CASSQPVTGPYEQYF. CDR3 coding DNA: TGCGCCAGCAGCCAACCGGTGACGGGCCCCTACGAGCAGTACTTC.